A single T cell receptor beta chain is shown here with its context. Its specificity is unknown. The data belong to a study of T cell responses to AZD1222 COVID-19 vaccine. Second-dose intervals of approximately 4 or approximately 12 weeks were pooled. The CDR3 has 14 amino acids. V lost 2 bases, J lost 6 bases, and 14 bases lay in between. Germline V gives CDR1 SGHTA, CDR2 FQGNSA. Points from the study as a whole: Baseline seropositivity occurred in only a handful of AZD1222 recipients.

Sequenced by immunoSEQ multiplex PCR; TCRdb stores in-frame clones only, minus some. The repertoire has 95,000 to 100,000 clones, 65% to 85% of them found once; the top ten carry about 14%. The chain employs TRBV7-2 and TRBJ2-7, with D possibly being TRBD2 (6 bases). The clonotype comes from an adult who received the AZD1222 COVID-19 vaccine. The source material was peripheral blood, sampled 28 days after the second AZD1222 dose. The CDR3 DNA reads TGTGCCAGCAGCTTACCGGGAGCCTTCTCCGAGCAGTACTTC. This gives the protein CASSLPGAFSEQYF.